The rows below give T cell receptor beta chains drawn from one sample of a study of yellow fever vaccine responses in identical twins. Via MiXCR, TCRdb re-called the RT-PCR reads, giving one row per CDR3 protein. The sample has approximately 1,000 distinct CDR3 sequences; approximately 84% are singletons. The input for sequencing was T cells from blood (PBMCs), unsorted or a sorted subset (not recorded which), taken before or after yellow fever vaccination (not recorded which). These receptors were taken from a female donor who received the yellow fever vaccine. CDR3s include the opening cysteine and the closing phenylalanine or tryptophan. The D gene is left open where the match is weak. Clone size, where shown, is once, few, many, or a class for clones that have expanded.

>15|TRBV5-1|once|TRBJ2-2|TRBD1
CASSSDRVGTGELFF
TGCGCCAGCAGCTCGGACAGGGTTGGCACCGGGGAGCTGTTTTTT
>14|TRBV12-3/TRBV12-4|NA|TRBJ1-6|TRBD1
CASTTGTVNSPLHF
TGTGCCAGCACCACTGGGACAGTTAATTCACCCCTCCACTTT
>14|TRBV20-1|NA|TRBJ2-4|NA
CSAPRDGDSNIQYF
TGCAGTGCACCCAGGGACGGGGATTCGAACATTCAGTACTTC
>13|TRBV4-2|few|TRBJ2-1|TRBD1
CASAGQGRDEQFF
TGTGCCAGCGCGGGACAGGGGAGGGATGAGCAGTTCTTC
>14|TRBV2|once|TRBJ2-5|NA
CASSERVAGETQYF
TGTGCCAGCAGTGAAAGGGTAGCAGGGGAGACCCAGTACTTC
>14|TRBV7-6|NA|TRBJ2-7|NA
CASSLALAPYEQYF
TGTGCCAGCAGCTTAGCGTTGGCCCCCTACGAGCAGTACTTC
>17|TRBV7-4|NA|TRBJ1-5|NA
CASSPGQALGGNQPQHF
TGTGCCAGCAGCCCTGGTCAGGCTTTGGGGGGCAATCAGCCCCAGCATTTT
>15|TRBV19|NA|TRBJ2-1|TRBD2
CASSHIAGGHNEQFF
TGTGCCAGTAGTCACATAGCGGGGGGGCACAATGAGCAGTTCTTC
>17|TRBV15|NA|TRBJ2-2|NA
CATSRARGTRDTGELFF
TGTGCCACCAGCAGAGCAAGGGGGACAAGGGACACCGGGGAGCTGTTTTTT
>13|TRBV2|NA|TRBJ1-1|TRBD1
CASRQGWNTEAFF
TGTGCCAGTAGACAGGGGTGGAACACTGAAGCTTTCTTT
>13|TRBV6-1|NA|TRBJ1-2|TRBD1
CASSPQGIYGYTF
TGTGCCAGCAGCCCACAGGGGATCTATGGCTACACCTTC
>15|TRBV12-3/TRBV12-4|NA|TRBJ2-1|NA
CASSFGGGAHNEQFF
TGTGCCAGCAGTTTCGGTGGGGGGGCCCACAATGAGCAGTTCTTC
>13|TRBV20-1|few|TRBJ1-5|NA
CSAHSVGGQPQHF
TGCAGTGCCCACAGCGTTGGGGGTCAGCCCCAGCATTTT
>13|TRBV3-1|NA|TRBJ1-2|NA
CASSHVGGDGYTF
TGTGCCAGCAGCCACGTGGGGGGGGATGGCTACACCTTC
>13|TRBV7-2|few|TRBJ2-7|TRBD1
CASSRDRGYEQYF
TGTGCCAGCAGCCGCGACAGGGGCTACGAGCAGTACTTC
>14|TRBV6-2/TRBV6-3|NA|TRBJ2-1|TRBD2
CASSSGTSYNEQFF
TGTGCCAGCAGTTCCGGGACTAGCTACAATGAGCAGTTCTTC
>14|TRBV6-1|NA|TRBJ2-6|NA
CASSEASGANVLTF
TGTGCCAGCAGTGAGGCGTCTGGGGCCAACGTCCTGACTTTC
>13|TRBV7-9|NA|TRBJ2-7|NA
CASNTVSSYEQYF
TGTGCCAGCAACACGGTGTCCTCCTACGAGCAGTACTTC
>16|TRBV28|NA|TRBJ2-7|NA
CASSFRASALSYEQYF
TGTGCCAGCAGTTTTAGGGCGTCAGCCCTCTCCTACGAGCAGTACTTC
>17|TRBV6-2/TRBV6-3|NA|TRBJ2-3|TRBD1
CASSYSPWTGLGDTQYF
TGTGCCAGCAGTTACTCCCCCTGGACAGGGTTGGGAGATACGCAGTATTTT
>12|TRBV7-8|NA|TRBJ2-2|NA
CASGQNTGELFF
TGTGCCAGCGGACAGAACACCGGGGAGCTGTTTTTT
>17|TRBV28|NA|TRBJ2-7|TRBD2
CASSFGSGRASSYEQYF
TGTGCCAGCAGTTTTGGGTCGGGGAGGGCTAGCTCCTACGAGCAGTACTTC
>15|TRBV25-1|NA|TRBJ2-7|NA
CASSGSGALADEQYF
TGTGCCAGCAGTGGTTCGGGAGCCCTGGCGGACGAGCAGTACTTC
>15|TRBV7-3|once|TRBJ2-1|NA
CASSLNQWPYNEQFF
TGTGCCAGCAGCTTAAACCAATGGCCCTACAATGAGCAGTTCTTC
>13|TRBV7-2|NA|TRBJ1-5|NA
CASSRPGDQPQHF
TGTGCCAGCAGCCGCCCGGGGGATCAGCCCCAGCATTTT
>14|TRBV7-2|few|TRBJ2-1|NA
CASSLVARTNEQFF
TGTGCCAGCAGCTTAGTGGCGCGAACCAATGAGCAGTTCTTC
>13|TRBV29-1|NA|TRBJ2-5|NA
CSAQGSRQETQYF
TGCAGCGCCCAGGGCAGCAGACAAGAGACCCAGTACTTC
>14|TRBV11-1|NA|TRBJ2-5|NA
CASSLAGAKETQYF
TGTGCCAGCAGCTTAGCCGGGGCCAAAGAGACCCAGTACTTC
>14|TRBV11-3|NA|TRBJ1-2|TRBD1
CARERDRSNYGYTF
TGTGCCAGGGAGAGGGACAGATCTAACTATGGCTACACCTTC
>15|TRBV11-3|NA|TRBJ2-7|NA
CASSFVADRGYEQYF
TGTGCCAGCAGCTTTGTGGCAGATCGGGGATACGAGCAGTACTTC
>16|TRBV24-1|few|TRBJ2-1|NA
CATSGTPRDSPNEQFF
TGTGCCACCAGTGGGACCCCGCGGGACTCACCAAATGAGCAGTTCTTC
>13|TRBV11-3|NA|TRBJ2-3|NA
CASSLGASDTQYF
TGTGCCAGCAGCTTAGGGGCATCAGATACGCAGTATTTT
>16|TRBV12-3/TRBV12-4|NA|TRBJ2-5|TRBD1
CASSTPGQANQETQYF
TGTGCCAGCAGTACTCCGGGACAGGCGAACCAAGAGACCCAGTACTTC
>15|TRBV6-1|NA|TRBJ1-5|NA
CASSPRGYSNQPQHF
TGTGCCAGCAGCCCCCGCGGGTATAGCAATCAGCCCCAGCATTTT
>15|TRBV24-1|NA|TRBJ1-4|NA
CATPDRCGTNEKLFF
TGTGCCACCCCCGACCGCTGCGGAACTAATGAAAAACTGTTTTTT
>13|TRBV29-1|NA|TRBJ2-3|NA
CSVDSGGTDTQYF
TGCAGCGTTGACTCAGGAGGCACAGATACGCAGTATTTT
>16|TRBV12-3/TRBV12-4|NA|TRBJ2-6|TRBD2
CASSIAGHSGANVLTF
TGTGCCAGCAGTATAGCGGGGCACTCTGGGGCCAACGTCCTGACTTTC
>13|TRBV4-3|NA|TRBJ1-1|NA
CASSQEAESEAFF
TGCGCCAGCAGCCAAGAAGCAGAGTCTGAAGCTTTCTTT